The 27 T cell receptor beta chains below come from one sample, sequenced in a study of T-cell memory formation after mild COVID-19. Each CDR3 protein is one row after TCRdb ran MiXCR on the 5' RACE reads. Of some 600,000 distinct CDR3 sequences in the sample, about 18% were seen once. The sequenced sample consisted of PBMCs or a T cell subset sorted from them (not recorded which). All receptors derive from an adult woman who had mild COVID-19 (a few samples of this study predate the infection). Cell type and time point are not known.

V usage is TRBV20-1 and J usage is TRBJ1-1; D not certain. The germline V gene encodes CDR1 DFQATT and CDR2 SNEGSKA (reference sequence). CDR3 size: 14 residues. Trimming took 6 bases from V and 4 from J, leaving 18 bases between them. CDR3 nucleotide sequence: TGCAGTGCCAGTAGACAAAGGACGGGCACTGAAGCTTTCTTT. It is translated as CSASRQRTGTEAFF.

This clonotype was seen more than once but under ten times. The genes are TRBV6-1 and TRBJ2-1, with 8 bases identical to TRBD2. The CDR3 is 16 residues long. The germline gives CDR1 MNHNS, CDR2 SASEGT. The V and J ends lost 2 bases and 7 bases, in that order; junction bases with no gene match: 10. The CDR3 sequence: CASSERSREVWNEQFF. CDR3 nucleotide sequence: TGTGCCAGCAGTGAAAGGTCGCGGGAGGTTTGGAATGAGCAGTTCTTC.

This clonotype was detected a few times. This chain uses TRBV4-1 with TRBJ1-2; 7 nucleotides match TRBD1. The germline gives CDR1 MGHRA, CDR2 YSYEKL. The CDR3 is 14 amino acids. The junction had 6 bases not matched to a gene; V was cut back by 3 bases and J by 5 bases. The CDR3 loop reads CASSQHRDRYGYTF. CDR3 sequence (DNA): TGCGCCAGCAGCCAGCACCGGGACAGATATGGCTACACCTTC.

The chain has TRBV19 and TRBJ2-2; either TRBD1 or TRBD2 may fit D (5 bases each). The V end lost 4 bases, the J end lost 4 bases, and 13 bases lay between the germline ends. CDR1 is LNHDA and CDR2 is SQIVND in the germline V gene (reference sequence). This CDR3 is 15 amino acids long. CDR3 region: CASSRGWTATGELFF. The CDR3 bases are TGTGCCAGTAGTAGGGGGTGGACGGCCACCGGGGAGCTGTTTTTT.

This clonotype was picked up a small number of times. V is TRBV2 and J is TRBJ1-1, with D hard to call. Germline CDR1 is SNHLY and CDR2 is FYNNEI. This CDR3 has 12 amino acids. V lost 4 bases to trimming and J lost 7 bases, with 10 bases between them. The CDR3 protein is CASSGQSFEAFF. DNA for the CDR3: TGTGCCAGCAGTGGGCAGTCTTTTGAAGCTTTCTTT. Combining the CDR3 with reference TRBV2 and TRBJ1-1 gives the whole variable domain EPEVTQTPSHQVTQMGQEVILRCVPISNHLYFYWYRQILGQKVEFLVSFYNNEISEKSEIFDDQFSVERPDGSNFTLKIRSTKLEDSAMYFCASSGQSFEAFFGQGTRLTVV.

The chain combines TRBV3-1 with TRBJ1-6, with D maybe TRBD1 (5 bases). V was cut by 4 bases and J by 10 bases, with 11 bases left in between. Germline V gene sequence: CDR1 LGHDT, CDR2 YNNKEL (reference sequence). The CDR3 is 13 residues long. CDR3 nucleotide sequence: TGTGCCAGCAGCCCGGACATAAACTCACCCCTCCACTTT. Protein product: CASSPDINSPLHF.

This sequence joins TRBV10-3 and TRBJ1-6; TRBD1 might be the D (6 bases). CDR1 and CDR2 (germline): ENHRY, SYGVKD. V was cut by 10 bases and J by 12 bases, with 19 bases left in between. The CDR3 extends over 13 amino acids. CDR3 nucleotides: TGTGCCACACAGGGCGGGGGGCGAGAACCCCTCCACTTT. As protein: CATQGGGREPLHF.

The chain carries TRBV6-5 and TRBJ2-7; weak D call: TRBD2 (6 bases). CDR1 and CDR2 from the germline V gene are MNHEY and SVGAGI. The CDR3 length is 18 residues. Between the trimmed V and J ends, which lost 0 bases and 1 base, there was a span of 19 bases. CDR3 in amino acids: CASSYSFVGGAHSYEQYF. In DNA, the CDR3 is TGTGCCAGCAGTTACTCGTTCGTCGGCGGGGCCCATTCCTACGAGCAGTACTTC.

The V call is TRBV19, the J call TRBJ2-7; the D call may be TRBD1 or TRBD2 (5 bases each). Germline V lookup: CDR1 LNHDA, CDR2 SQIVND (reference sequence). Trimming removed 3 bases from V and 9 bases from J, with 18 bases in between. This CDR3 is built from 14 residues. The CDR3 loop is CASSISGPPERQYF. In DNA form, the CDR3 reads TGTGCCAGTAGTATTTCGGGGCCGCCAGAGAGGCAGTACTTC. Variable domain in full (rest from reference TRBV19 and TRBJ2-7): DGGITQSPKYLFRKEGQNVTLSCEQNLNHDAMYWYRQDPGQGLRLIYYSQIVNDFQKGDIAEGYSVSREKKESFPLTVTSAQKNPTAFYLCASSISGPPERQYFGPGTRLTVT.

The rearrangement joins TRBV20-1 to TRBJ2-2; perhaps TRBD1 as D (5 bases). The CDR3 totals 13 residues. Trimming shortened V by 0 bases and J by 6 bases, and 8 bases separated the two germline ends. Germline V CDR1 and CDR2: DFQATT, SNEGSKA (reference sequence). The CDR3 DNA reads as TGCAGTGCTAGAGATATCAGGGCCGGGGAGCTGTTTTTT. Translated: CSARDIRAGELFF.

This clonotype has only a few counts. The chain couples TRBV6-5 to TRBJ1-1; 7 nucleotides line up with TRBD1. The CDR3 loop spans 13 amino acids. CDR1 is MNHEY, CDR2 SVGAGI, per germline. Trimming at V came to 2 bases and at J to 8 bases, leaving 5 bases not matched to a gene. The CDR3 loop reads CASSYLWTGEAFF. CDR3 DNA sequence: TGTGCCAGCAGTTACCTCTGGACAGGCGAAGCTTTCTTT.

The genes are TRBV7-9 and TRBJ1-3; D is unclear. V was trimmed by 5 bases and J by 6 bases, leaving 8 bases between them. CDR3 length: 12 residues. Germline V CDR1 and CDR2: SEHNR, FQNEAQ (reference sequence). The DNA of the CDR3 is TGTGCCAGCAGCCTCCGGGAAAACACCATATATTTT. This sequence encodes CASSLRENTIYF. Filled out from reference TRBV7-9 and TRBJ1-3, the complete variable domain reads DTGVSQNPRHKITKRGQNVTFRCDPISEHNRLYWYRQTLGQGPEFLTYFQNEAQLEKSRLLSDRFSAERPKGSFSTLEIQRTEQGDSAMYLCASSLRENTIYFGEGSWLTVV.

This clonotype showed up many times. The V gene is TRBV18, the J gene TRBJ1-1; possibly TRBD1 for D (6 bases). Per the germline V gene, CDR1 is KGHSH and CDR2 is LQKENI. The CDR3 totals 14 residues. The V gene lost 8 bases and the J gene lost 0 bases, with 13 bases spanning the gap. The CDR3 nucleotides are TGTGCCAGCAGCCCCCGGGACATGAACACTGAAGCTTTCTTT. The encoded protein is CASSPRDMNTEAFF.

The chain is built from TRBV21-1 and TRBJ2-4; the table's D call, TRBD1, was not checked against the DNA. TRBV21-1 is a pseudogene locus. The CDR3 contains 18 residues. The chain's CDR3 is CASSGKTGGVSAKNIQYF. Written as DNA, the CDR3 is TGTGCCAGCAGTGGGAAGACAGGGGGCGTCTCAGCCAAAAACATTCAGTACTTC.

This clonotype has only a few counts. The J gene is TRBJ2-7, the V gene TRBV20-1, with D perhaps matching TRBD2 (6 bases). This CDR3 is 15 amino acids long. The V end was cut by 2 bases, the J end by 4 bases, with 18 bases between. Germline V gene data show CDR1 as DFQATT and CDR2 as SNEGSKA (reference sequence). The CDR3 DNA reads TGCAGTGCTAGAAGTCGGAGGGACTGGCCGTACGAGCAGTACTTC. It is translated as CSARSRRDWPYEQYF.

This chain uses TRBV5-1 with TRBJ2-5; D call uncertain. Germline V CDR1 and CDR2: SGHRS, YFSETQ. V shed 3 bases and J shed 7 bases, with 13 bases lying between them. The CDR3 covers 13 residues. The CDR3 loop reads CASSSVTDGTQYF. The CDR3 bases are TGCGCCAGCAGCTCGGTAACTGACGGGACCCAGTACTTC.

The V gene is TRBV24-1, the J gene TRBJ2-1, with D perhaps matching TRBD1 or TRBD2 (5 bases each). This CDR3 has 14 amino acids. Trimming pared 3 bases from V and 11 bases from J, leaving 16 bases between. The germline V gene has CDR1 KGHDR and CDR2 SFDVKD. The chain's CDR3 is CATSDLGTLYQQFF. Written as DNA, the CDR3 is TGTGCCACCAGTGATCTCGGGACCCTTTACCAGCAGTTCTTC.

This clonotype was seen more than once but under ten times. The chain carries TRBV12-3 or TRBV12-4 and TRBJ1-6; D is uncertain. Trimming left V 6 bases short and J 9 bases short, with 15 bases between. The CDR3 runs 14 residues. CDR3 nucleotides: TGTGCCAGCAGCAGTGTCCTTGGCCGTTCACCCCTCCACTTT. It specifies CASSSVLGRSPLHF.

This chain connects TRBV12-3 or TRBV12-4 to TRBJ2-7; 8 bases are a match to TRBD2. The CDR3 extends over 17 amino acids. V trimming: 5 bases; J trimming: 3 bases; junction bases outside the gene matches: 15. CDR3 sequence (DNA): TGTGCCAGCAGTCCCGCCGAGACTAGCGTCACACACTACGAGCAGTACTTC. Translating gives CASSPAETSVTHYEQYF.

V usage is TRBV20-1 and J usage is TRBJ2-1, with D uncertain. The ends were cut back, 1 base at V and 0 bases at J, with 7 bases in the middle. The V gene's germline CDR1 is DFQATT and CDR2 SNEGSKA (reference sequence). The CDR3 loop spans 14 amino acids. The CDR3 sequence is CSARATLSYNEQFF. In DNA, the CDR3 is TGCAGTGCTAGAGCGACACTCTCCTACAATGAGCAGTTCTTC.

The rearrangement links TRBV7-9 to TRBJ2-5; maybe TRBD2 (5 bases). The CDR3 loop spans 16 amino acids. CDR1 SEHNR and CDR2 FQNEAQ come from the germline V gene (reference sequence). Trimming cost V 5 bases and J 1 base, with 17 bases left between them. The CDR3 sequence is CASSPPTSGTQETQYF. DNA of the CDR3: TGTGCCAGCAGCCCACCCACCAGCGGAACCCAAGAGACCCAGTACTTC.

Written as DNA, the CDR3 is TGTGCCAGCAGCTTGGATCGACTAGCCGGGGGCTACGAGCAGTACTTC. Encoded protein: CASSLDRLAGGYEQYF. This chain connects TRBV7-8 to TRBJ2-7, with 7 nucleotides matching TRBD2. Germline CDR1 reads SGHVS; CDR2 reads FQNEAQ. There are 16 residues in the CDR3. The V segment lost 3 bases and the J segment 3 bases; nucleotides outside the gene matches: 11.

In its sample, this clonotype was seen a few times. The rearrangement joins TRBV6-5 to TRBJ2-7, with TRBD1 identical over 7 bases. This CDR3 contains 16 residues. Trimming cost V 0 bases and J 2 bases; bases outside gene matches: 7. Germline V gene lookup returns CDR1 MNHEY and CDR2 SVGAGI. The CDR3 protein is CASSYSWDRNPYEQYF. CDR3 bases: TGTGCCAGCAGTTACTCGTGGGACAGAAATCCCTACGAGCAGTACTTC.

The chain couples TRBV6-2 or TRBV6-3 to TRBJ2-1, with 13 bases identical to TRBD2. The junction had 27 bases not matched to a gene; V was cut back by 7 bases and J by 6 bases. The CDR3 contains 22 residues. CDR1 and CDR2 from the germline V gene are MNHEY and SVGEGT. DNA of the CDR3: TGTGCCAGCACTAGCCCAGGGGGCGCTGGACTAGCGGGAGCGCCTAAACTCAATGAGCAGTTCTTC. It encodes CASTSPGGAGLAGAPKLNEQFF.

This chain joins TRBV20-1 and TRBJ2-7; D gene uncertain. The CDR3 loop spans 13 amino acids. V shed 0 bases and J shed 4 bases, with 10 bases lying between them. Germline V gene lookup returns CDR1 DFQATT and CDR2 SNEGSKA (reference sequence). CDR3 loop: CSARDKRYYEQYF. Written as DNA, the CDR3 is TGCAGTGCTAGAGATAAGAGGTATTACGAGCAGTACTTC.

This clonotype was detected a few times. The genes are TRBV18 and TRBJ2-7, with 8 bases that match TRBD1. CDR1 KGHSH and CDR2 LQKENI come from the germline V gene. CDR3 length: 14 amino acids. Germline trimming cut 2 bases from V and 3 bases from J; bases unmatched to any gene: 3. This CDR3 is CASSPSGQVYEQYF. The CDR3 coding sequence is TGTGCCAGCTCACCATCGGGACAGGTCTACGAGCAGTACTTC.

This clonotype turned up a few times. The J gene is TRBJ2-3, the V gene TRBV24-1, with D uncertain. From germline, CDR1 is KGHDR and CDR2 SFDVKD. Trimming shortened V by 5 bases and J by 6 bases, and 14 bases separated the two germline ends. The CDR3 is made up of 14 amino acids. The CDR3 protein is CATSVDGARDTQYF. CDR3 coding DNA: TGTGCCACCAGTGTGGACGGAGCCAGGGATACGCAGTATTTT.